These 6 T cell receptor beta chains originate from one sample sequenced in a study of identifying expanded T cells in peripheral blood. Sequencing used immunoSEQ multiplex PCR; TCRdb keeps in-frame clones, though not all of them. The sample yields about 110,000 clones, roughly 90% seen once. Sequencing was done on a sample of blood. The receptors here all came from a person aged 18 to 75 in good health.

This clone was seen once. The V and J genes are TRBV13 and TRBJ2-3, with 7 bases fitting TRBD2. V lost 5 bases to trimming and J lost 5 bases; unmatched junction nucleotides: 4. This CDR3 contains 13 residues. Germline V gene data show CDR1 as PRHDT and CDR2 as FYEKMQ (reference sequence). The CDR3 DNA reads TGTGCCAGCAGCCTCCCGGGGGGAGATACGCAGTATTTT. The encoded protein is CASSLPGGDTQYF.

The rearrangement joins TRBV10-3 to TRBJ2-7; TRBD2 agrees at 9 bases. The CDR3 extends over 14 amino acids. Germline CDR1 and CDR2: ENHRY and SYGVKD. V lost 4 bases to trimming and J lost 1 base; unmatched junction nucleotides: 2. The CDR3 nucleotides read TGTGCCATCAGTGGTAGCGGGGGTTCCTACGAGCAGTACTTC. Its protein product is CAISGSGGSYEQYF.

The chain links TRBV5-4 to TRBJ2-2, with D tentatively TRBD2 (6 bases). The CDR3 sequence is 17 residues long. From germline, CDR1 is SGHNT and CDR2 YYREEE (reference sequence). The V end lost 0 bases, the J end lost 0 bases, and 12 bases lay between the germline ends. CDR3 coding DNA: TGTGCCAGCAGCTTGGATTCTAGCGCCGCGAACACCGGGGAGCTGTTTTTT. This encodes CASSLDSSAANTGELFF.

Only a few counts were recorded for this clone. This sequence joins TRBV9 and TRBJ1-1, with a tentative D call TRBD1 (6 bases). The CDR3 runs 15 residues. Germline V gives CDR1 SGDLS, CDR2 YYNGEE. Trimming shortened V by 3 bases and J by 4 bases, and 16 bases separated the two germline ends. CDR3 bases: TGTGCCAGCAGCGGGTCACAGGGTGTGGGCACTGAAGCTTTCTTT. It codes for CASSGSQGVGTEAFF.

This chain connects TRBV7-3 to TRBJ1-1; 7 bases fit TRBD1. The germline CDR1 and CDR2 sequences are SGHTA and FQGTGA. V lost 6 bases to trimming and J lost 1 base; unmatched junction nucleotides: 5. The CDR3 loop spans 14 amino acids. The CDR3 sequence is CASSQTGRNTEAFF. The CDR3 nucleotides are TGTGCCAGCAGTCAGACAGGGAGGAACACTGAAGCTTTCTTT.

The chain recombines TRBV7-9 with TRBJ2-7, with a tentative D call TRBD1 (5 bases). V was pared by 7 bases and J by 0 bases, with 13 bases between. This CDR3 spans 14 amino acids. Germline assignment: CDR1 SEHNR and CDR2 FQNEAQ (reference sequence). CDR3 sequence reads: CASTLPGLSYEQYF. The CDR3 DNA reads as TGTGCCAGCACCCTCCCAGGGCTCTCCTACGAGCAGTACTTC.